This T cell receptor (beta chain) was sequenced during a study of CD8 T cells in ankylosing spondylitis. Regarding the study as a whole: About eight highly homologous variants made up a TCR beta motif that seemed to typify ankylosing spondylitis blood. Disease-linked clones were found to be CD8+ and relatively rare in peripheral blood. Some motif variants had been reported before (in reactive arthritis synovial fluid and blood).

Quantitative 5'-RACE with molecular barcodes was used to make the TCR beta libraries. Each CDR3 protein gets one entry after TCRdb re-called the 5' RACE reads with MiXCR. The sample shows some 400,000 distinct CDR3 sequences, approximately 20% of them seen only once. Concerning this clonotype itself: The antigen is unknown.

CDR3 size: 17 residues. V lost 4 bases to trimming and J lost 4 bases; unmatched junction nucleotides: 12. From germline, CDR1 is SGHRS and CDR2 YFSETQ. This receptor was taken from a male donor with ankylosing spondylitis. Sequencing was performed on blood, either unsorted or a sorted T cell fraction (not recorded which). The chain couples TRBV5-1 to TRBJ2-2, with TRBD2 matching 8 bases. The CDR3, as DNA: TGCGCCAGCAGCCCGCAGGGCGGGAGGCTGGCCACCGGGGAGCTGTTTTTT. Translating it yields CASSPQGGRLATGELFF. Using reference TRBV5-1 and TRBJ2-2 for the parts outside the CDR3, the full variable domain is KAGVTQTPRYLIKTRGQQVTLSCSPISGHRSVSWYQQTPGQGLQFLFEYFSETQRNKGNFPGRFSGRQFSNSRSEMNVSTLELGDSALYLCASSPQGGRLATGELFFGEGSRLTVL.